Shown below are 25 T cell receptor beta chains from a single sample sequenced in a study of T-cell reconstitution after alpha-beta-depleted transplantation in children. The TCRbeta library was prepared with unique molecular identifiers. Via MiXCR, TCRdb re-called the PCR reads, giving one row per CDR3 protein. The sample shows about a million distinct CDR3 sequences, about 31% of them seen only once. The sequencing used PBMCs, mostly from graft donor cells, collected 360 days after TCRalphabeta/CD19-depleted stem cell transplant. The receptors shown here come from a boy in the first two years of life who had a stem cell transplant for SCID, so the T cells may come from the graft donor.

The rearrangement uses TRBV5-1 and TRBJ2-2, with D possibly TRBD1 on 5 matching bases. V was shortened by 0 bases and J by 4 bases, with 13 bases between the two germline ends. Germline V CDR1 and CDR2: SGHRS, YFSETQ. The CDR3 runs to 16 residues. The CDR3 here is CASSLDPRVGTGELFF. Here the CDR3 DNA reads TGCGCCAGCAGCTTGGATCCCAGGGTGGGCACCGGGGAGCTGTTTTTT.

This clonotype was found a few times. The V and J genes are TRBV5-1 and TRBJ2-1; possibly TRBD1 for D (6 bases). This CDR3 spans 16 amino acids. Germline V CDR1 and CDR2: SGHRS, YFSETQ. V lost 2 bases to trimming and J lost 0 bases, with 12 bases between them. The CDR3 region is CASSFPTGSSYNEQFF. The CDR3 nucleotides are TGCGCCAGCAGCTTCCCTACAGGGAGCTCCTACAATGAGCAGTTCTTC. The full variable domain, completed using reference TRBV5-1 and TRBJ2-1, is KAGVTQTPRYLIKTRGQQVTLSCSPISGHRSVSWYQQTPGQGLQFLFEYFSETQRNKGNFPGRFSGRQFSNSRSEMNVSTLELGDSALYLCASSFPTGSSYNEQFFGPGTRLTVL.

This clonotype has a handful of counts. The rearrangement uses TRBV28 and TRBJ2-4; the D is unclear. The CDR3 spans 20 residues. With 6 bases removed from V and 0 bases from J, the gap between germline ends came to 27 bases. CDR1 and CDR2 from the germline V gene are MDHEN and SYDVKM. The CDR3 loop reads CASRRTRQAEPAPAKNIQYF. The CDR3 DNA reads TGTGCCAGCAGAAGAACCAGGCAGGCCGAACCAGCACCAGCCAAAAACATTCAGTACTTC.

This clonotype has a handful of counts. The rearrangement joins TRBV5-5 to TRBJ1-5; the D is unclear. CDR3 length: 17 amino acids. Germline CDR1 and CDR2: SGHKS and YYEKEE (reference sequence). Trimming took off 0 bases at V and 3 bases at J, with 16 bases between the two ends. The CDR3 sequence is CASSLEVGRRFNQPQHF. CDR3 DNA: TGTGCCAGCAGCTTGGAGGTCGGTAGGCGGTTCAATCAGCCCCAGCATTTT.

This clonotype was counted a few times. The rearrangement uses TRBV12-3 or TRBV12-4 and TRBJ2-3; no firm D call. This CDR3 contains 13 residues. Trimming pared 3 bases from V and 4 bases from J, leaving 8 bases between. The CDR3 coding sequence is TGTGCCAGCAGTTTTAGGGTTCCAGATACGCAGTATTTT. This sequence encodes CASSFRVPDTQYF.

This clonotype was observed a few times. Here the CDR3 reads CASSPRALANTGELFF. The CDR3 bases are TGTGCCAGCAGTCCCCGAGCCCTCGCGAACACCGGGGAGCTGTTTTTT. This chain uses TRBV27 with TRBJ2-2; no clear D. This CDR3 has 16 amino acids. V was cut by 5 bases and J by 0 bases, with 13 bases left in between. Germline CDR1 and CDR2: MNHEY and SMNVEV (reference sequence).

The chain is built from TRBV12-3 or TRBV12-4 and TRBJ1-1, with D hard to call. This CDR3 contains 12 residues. V shed 3 bases and J shed 7 bases, with 9 bases lying between them. The CDR3 loop reads CASSLGLGEAFF. The CDR3 DNA reads as TGTGCCAGCAGTTTGGGCCTGGGTGAAGCTTTCTTT.

The V call is TRBV7-2, the J call TRBJ2-1; 13 nucleotides agree with TRBD2. The CDR3 has 15 residues. J lost 10 bases, V lost 5 bases, and 8 bases had no gene match. From germline, CDR1 is SGHTA and CDR2 FQGNSA. CDR3 amino acids: CASSVGKLAGGEQFF. The CDR3 region has the DNA TGTGCCAGCAGCGTAGGGAAACTAGCGGGGGGGGAGCAGTTCTTC.

The chain uses TRBV4-2 and TRBJ1-5; 7 nucleotides line up with TRBD1. V shed 0 bases and J 5 bases; nucleotides not matched to a gene: 10. Germline loops: CDR1 LGHNA, CDR2 YNFKEQ. The CDR3 has 17 amino acids. The CDR3 DNA is TGTGCCAGCAGCCAAGATCATCCTAGACAGGGACATCAGCCCCAGCATTTT. This sequence encodes CASSQDHPRQGHQPQHF.

This clonotype appeared a single time. This sequence joins TRBV20-1 and TRBJ2-2; 12 nucleotides match TRBD2. The CDR3 runs to 15 residues. V dropped 3 bases and J dropped 2; count of bases not matched to a gene: 1. Germline assignment: CDR1 DFQATT and CDR2 SNEGSKA (reference sequence). The CDR3 DNA reads as TGCAGTGCTAGTGGACTAGCGGGAAACACCGGGGAGCTGTTTTTT. Translated, it gives CSASGLAGNTGELFF.

In DNA, the CDR3 is TGTGCCAGCAGTGAATGGGACGGGCTGAACACTGAAGCTTTCTTT. Protein: CASSEWDGLNTEAFF. The chain employs TRBV6-1 and TRBJ1-1, with D possibly TRBD1 on 5 matching bases. This CDR3 is built from 15 residues. CDR1 and CDR2 (germline): MNHNS, SASEGT. The V gene lost 2 bases and the J gene lost 0 bases, with 10 bases spanning the gap.

CDR3 coding DNA: TGTGCCAGCCTCCCCGGGGGGGGTGGGGAGACCCAGTACTTC. It encodes CASLPGGGGETQYF. The chain has TRBV12-3 or TRBV12-4 and TRBJ2-5, with TRBD2 matching over 8 bases. The CDR3 length is 14 residues. J was trimmed by 5 bases and V by 8 bases; bases with no gene match: 10.

The chain carries TRBV7-2 and TRBJ1-5; no firm D call. This CDR3 comprises 13 residues. Germline V lookup: CDR1 SGHTA, CDR2 FQGNSA. Trimming cost V 0 bases and J 4 bases, with 4 bases left between them. The CDR3 nucleotides read TGTGCCAGCAGCTTAGCCCAAAATCAGCCCCAGCATTTT. Its translation is CASSLAQNQPQHF.

The chain couples TRBV5-1 to TRBJ2-1, with D hard to call. Per germline, CDR1 SGHRS and CDR2 YFSETQ. The CDR3 runs to 14 residues. Trimming shortened V by 5 bases and J by 3 bases, and 12 bases separated the two germline ends. CDR3 nucleotide sequence: TGCGCCAGCAGGTGGGGTGAGGTCTACAATGAGCAGTTCTTC. Translation: CASRWGEVYNEQFF. Using reference TRBV5-1 and TRBJ2-1 for the parts outside the CDR3, the full variable domain is KAGVTQTPRYLIKTRGQQVTLSCSPISGHRSVSWYQQTPGQGLQFLFEYFSETQRNKGNFPGRFSGRQFSNSRSEMNVSTLELGDSALYLCASRWGEVYNEQFFGPGTRLTVL.

V and J are TRBV29-1 and TRBJ2-3; maybe TRBD1 (5 bases). V lost 6 bases and J 5 bases, leaving 12 bases between the germline ends. This CDR3 has 12 amino acids. Germline V gene sequence: CDR1 SQVTM, CDR2 ANQGSEA. The DNA for the CDR3 is TGCAGCGTCCCTCCCCAGGGAGATACGCAGTATTTT. It yields the protein CSVPPQGDTQYF.

A few counts support this clonotype. V gene TRBV12-3 or TRBV12-4 combines with J gene TRBJ1-1; perhaps TRBD1 as D (5 bases). Trimming left V 6 bases short and J 1 base short, with 12 bases between. CDR3 length: 14 amino acids. The CDR3 sequence is CASRSGGKNTEAFF. The CDR3 nucleotides are TGTGCCAGCAGGTCCGGGGGAAAGAACACTGAAGCTTTCTTT.

V and J are TRBV2 and TRBJ2-2; the D gene is possibly TRBD1 (6 bases). The germline gives CDR1 SNHLY, CDR2 FYNNEI. V was shortened by 1 base and J by 3 bases, with 12 bases between the two germline ends. The CDR3 spans 16 residues. CDR3 protein: CASSEVTGRHTGELFF. The CDR3 DNA sequence: TGTGCCAGCAGTGAAGTTACAGGGCGACACACCGGGGAGCTGTTTTTT. Based on the CDR3 plus reference TRBV2 and TRBJ2-2, the full variable domain is EPEVTQTPSHQVTQMGQEVILRCVPISNHLYFYWYRQILGQKVEFLVSFYNNEISEKSEIFDDQFSVERPDGSNFTLKIRSTKLEDSAMYFCASSEVTGRHTGELFFGEGSRLTVL.

This chain links TRBV6-2 or TRBV6-3 with TRBJ2-5, with TRBD1 identical over 12 bases. This CDR3 contains 15 residues. Germline lookup yields CDR1 MNHEY and CDR2 SVGEGT. The junction had 3 bases not matched to a gene; V was cut back by 2 bases and J by 5 bases. CDR3 DNA sequence: TGTGCCAGCAGTTACGGGACAGGGGGCAGGGAGACCCAGTACTTC. It specifies CASSYGTGGRETQYF.

The chain has TRBV28 and TRBJ2-3; D may be TRBD1 or TRBD2 (6 bases each). The CDR3 loop spans 17 amino acids. V lost 6 bases and J 2 bases, leaving 21 bases between the germline ends. Germline CDR1 and CDR2: MDHEN and SYDVKM. In DNA form, the CDR3 reads TGTGCCAGCAGCTACCCCGAGGGGGGCCGGTTCACAGATACGCAGTATTTT. Translating gives CASSYPEGGRFTDTQYF.

The genes are TRBV5-1 and TRBJ1-1; maybe TRBD1 (5 bases). The CDR3 consists of 16 residues. Germline V CDR1 and CDR2: SGHRS, YFSETQ. V was trimmed by 2 bases and J by 1 base, leaving 15 bases between them. DNA for the CDR3: TGCGCCAGCAGCTTCGAACCGGGACCCCCGAACACTGAAGCTTTCTTT. Translation gives CASSFEPGPPNTEAFF.

V gene TRBV5-1 combines with J gene TRBJ2-2; weak D call: TRBD1 (6 bases). The V gene's germline CDR1 is SGHRS and CDR2 YFSETQ. V dropped 5 bases and J dropped 6 bases, with 8 bases sitting between them. The CDR3 is made up of 12 amino acids. CDR3 DNA sequence: TGCGCCAGCAGAGAGGGGGCCGGGGAGCTGTTTTTT. Translation: CASREGAGELFF. Full variable domain (outside the CDR3, taken from reference TRBV5-1 and TRBJ2-2): KAGVTQTPRYLIKTRGQQVTLSCSPISGHRSVSWYQQTPGQGLQFLFEYFSETQRNKGNFPGRFSGRQFSNSRSEMNVSTLELGDSALYLCASREGAGELFFGEGSRLTVL.

The chain has TRBV18 and TRBJ1-1, with 8 positions matching TRBD1. The germline V gene has CDR1 KGHSH and CDR2 LQKENI. With V trimmed by 4 bases and J by 4 bases, 8 bases remained unmatched. This CDR3 has 15 residues. CDR3 amino acids: CASSLEAGGVTEAFF. The CDR3 coding sequence is TGTGCCAGCTCACTAGAAGCAGGGGGCGTCACTGAAGCTTTCTTT.

This clonotype has just a few counts. The chain has TRBV11-2 and TRBJ2-1; 7 bases are shared with TRBD1. Germline V CDR1 and CDR2: SGHAT, FQNNGV. The CDR3 covers 16 residues. With 5 bases clipped from V and 3 bases from J, the junction kept 10 bases outside the gene matches. CDR3 residues: CASSLLQGLVYNEQFF. The CDR3 DNA reads TGTGCCAGCAGCCTCCTACAGGGGTTGGTCTACAATGAGCAGTTCTTC.

The chain has TRBV20-1 and TRBJ2-7; either TRBD1 or TRBD2 may supply D (5 bases each). The CDR3 runs 14 residues. Germline loops: CDR1 DFQATT, CDR2 SNEGSKA (reference sequence). V was clipped by 6 bases and J by 0 bases, with 15 bases between them. The CDR3 region is CSAPRWGSSYEQYF. Here the CDR3 DNA reads TGCAGTGCACCGAGATGGGGGAGCTCCTACGAGCAGTACTTC.

The chain links TRBV3-1 to TRBJ2-5, with 12 nucleotides matching TRBD2. This CDR3 has 19 residues. V was clipped by 6 bases and J by 1 base; unmatched bases: 15. Germline values: CDR1 LGHDT, CDR2 YNNKEL (reference sequence). CDR3 region: CASRATSGGFSGRQETQYF. For the CDR3, the DNA is TGTGCCAGCAGGGCAACTAGCGGGGGGTTTTCGGGCCGCCAAGAGACCCAGTACTTC.